Sequencing of this T cell receptor beta chain was carried out in a study of blood T cell repertoires in COVID-19. Study summary: COVID-19 samples, acute and convalescent, were from the United States, Italy and Spain. T cells, B-cell-depleted T cells, or PBMCs provided the cDNA or gDNA that served as material.

This CDR3 spans 12 amino acids. CDR1 and CDR2 from the germline V gene are SGHTA and FQGTGA. The trim removed 5 bases at V and 11 bases at J, leaving 5 bases unmatched. In the original workflow: The assay estimated nucleated cells by amplifying reference gene primers. The repertoire was sequenced with immunoSEQ multiplex PCR; TCRdb's copy has only in-frame clones and lacks some. Clone size and the V and J calls come from that table; the DNA yielded D and trimming. Here the sample spans 250,000 or so clones, about 87% being singletons. Sequenced sample: peripheral blood. This receptor was taken from a woman aged 40 to 50 who had recovered from COVID-19. V is TRBV7-3 and J is TRBJ2-3, with 9 positions matching TRBD1. CDR3 amino acids: CASSPTGGKQYF. In DNA form, the CDR3 reads TGTGCCAGCAGCCCGACAGGGGGAAAGCAGTATTTT.